A selection of T cell receptor beta chains follows, all from one sample in a study of CXCR3-negative and CXCR3-positive naive CD8 T cells. TCRdb reprocessed the 5' RACE reads and reports one entry per CDR3 protein, with no DNA. The sample has tens of thousands of distinct CDR3 sequences, and its top ten clones hold about 1.5%. The sequenced material came from naive CXCR3- CD8+ T cells from blood. The receptor source for this set is a human donor in good health. Some clones in this sample may be carry-over from other donors' samples. Both conserved end residues are part of each CDR3. Clone size is stated in some rows and not others, as once, few, many or a class when expanded.

clone size | J gene | V gene | CDR3 protein
NA | TRBJ1-3 | TRBV7-6 | CASSLASGSGNTIYF
NA | TRBJ1-5 | TRBV12-3/TRBV12-4 | CASSFYTNQPQHF
NA | TRBJ2-5 | TRBV12-3/TRBV12-4 | CASSLLGSETQYF
NA | TRBJ1-2 | TRBV3-1 | CASSQGALNYGYTF
NA | TRBJ1-5 | TRBV6-2/TRBV6-3 | CASSSLDVSVQPQHF
NA | TRBJ2-1 | TRBV24-1 | CATSELTSGTGSYNEQFF
NA | TRBJ1-1 | TRBV7-9 | CASRQSQARLRASDEAFF
NA | TRBJ1-1 | TRBV6-6 | CASSYTGSGSEAFF
NA | TRBJ1-1 | TRBV10-1 | CASKDGGTEAFF
NA | TRBJ2-5 | TRBV9 | CASSVGLAGVSTMETQYF
NA | TRBJ2-1 | TRBV19 | CASSVTQGLGSYNEQFF
NA | TRBJ2-6 | TRBV6-5 | CASSYTSGANVLTF
NA | TRBJ1-1 | TRBV29-1 | CSVDTGQINTEAFF
NA | TRBJ2-7 | TRBV5-6 | CASSLGRLYSYEQYF
NA | TRBJ1-1 | TRBV2 | CASSEQGPGWTEAFF
NA | TRBJ2-1 | TRBV20-1 | CSAREVGQSYNEQFF
NA | TRBJ2-3 | TRBV29-1 | CSVERPQRNVDTQYF
NA | TRBJ2-3 | TRBV6-5 | CASSPDRGPPDTQYF
NA | TRBJ2-7 | TRBV9 | CASSVGDSEAYEQYF
NA | TRBJ2-7 | TRBV2 | CASSTGSYEQYF
NA | TRBJ2-1 | TRBV5-6 | CASLRGQSYNEQFF
NA | TRBJ2-2 | TRBV9 | CASSVVSAPSGELFF
NA | TRBJ2-3 | TRBV7-8 | CASSLGTSGSTDTQYF
NA | TRBJ2-3 | TRBV12-3/TRBV12-4 | CASTTLESAGGPTDTQYF
NA | TRBJ2-7 | TRBV7-2 | CASSPITSGGYEQYF
NA | TRBJ1-2 | TRBV28 | CASSSSLSDYGYTF
NA | TRBJ2-2 | TRBV9 | CASSVFWDSTNTGELFF
NA | TRBJ2-2 | TRBV28 | CASRGTGTGSPGELFF
NA | TRBJ2-1 | TRBV29-1 | CSVAPLALYNEQFF
NA | TRBJ2-7 | TRBV27 | CASSPPGPIYEQYF
NA | TRBJ1-1 | TRBV20-1 | CSARIRTGYTEAFF
NA | TRBJ2-2 | TRBV5-1 | CASSPGLVVAGELFF
NA | TRBJ1-5 | TRBV7-2 | CVSSLGRLNQPQHF
NA | TRBJ2-3 | TRBV29-1 | CSAPAGTSGILSTDTQYF
medium-sized | TRBJ2-7 | TRBV20-1 | CSASGGGDLDEQYF
NA | TRBJ2-3 | TRBV28 | CASSLTEGGRDTQYF
NA | TRBJ2-7 | TRBV29-1 | CSILGLSREQYF
NA | TRBJ2-5 | TRBV28 | CASSLGPLLLGQETQYF
NA | TRBJ2-7 | TRBV29-1 | CSVPPGGFYEQYF
NA | TRBJ2-3 | TRBV4-1 | CASSQSHSVAGDTDTQYF
NA | TRBJ2-5 | TRBV12-3/TRBV12-4 | CASSREGFPETQYF
NA | TRBJ2-1 | TRBV29-1 | CSVEELGFDEQFF
NA | TRBJ2-5 | TRBV12-3/TRBV12-4 | CASSASGGLVPEEKTETQYF
NA | TRBJ1-1 | TRBV7-2 | CASSLGDRTQACATEAFF
NA | TRBJ2-1 | TRBV7-2 | CASSPESWGGYGEQFF
NA | TRBJ2-4 | TRBV21-1 | CASSKERTGDDKNIQYF
NA | TRBJ1-1 | TRBV19 | CASSWTGVNTEAFF
NA | TRBJ2-3 | TRBV7-9 | CASRTGGLTDTQYF
NA | TRBJ2-1 | TRBV6-5 | CASTLNPRAPYNEQFF
NA | TRBJ2-2 | TRBV29-1 | CSVEEVPGTGGFANTWELFF
NA | TRBJ2-2 | TRBV28 | CASSRPPGLAGETGELFF
NA | TRBJ1-2 | TRBV7-9 | CASSRTENYGYTF